This T cell receptor (beta chain) was recovered during a study of blood T cells in healthy people across ages. This clonotype was recorded once. This CDR3 contains 11 residues. Germline V gene data show CDR1 as DFQATT and CDR2 as SNEGSKA (reference sequence). V was pared by 6 bases and J by 14 bases, with 18 bases between. Samples each yielded at least 5.5 micrograms of total RNA. A second PCR, run for about 6 to 12 cycles, used a sample-barcoded 5' primer plus a J-beta primer mix. TCRdb fed the 5' RACE reads into MiXCR, producing one record per CDR3 protein. This table holds about 680,000 distinct CDR3 sequences, about 52% found once.

Sequencing was performed on blood. This clonotype was sampled from a woman aged 60 to 75 in good health. This chain joins TRBV20-1 and TRBJ2-3, with D perhaps TRBD1 or TRBD2 (5 bases each). CDR3 DNA: TGCAGTGCGAACCGGGACGCCAACCCGTATTTT. It encodes CSANRDANPYF.